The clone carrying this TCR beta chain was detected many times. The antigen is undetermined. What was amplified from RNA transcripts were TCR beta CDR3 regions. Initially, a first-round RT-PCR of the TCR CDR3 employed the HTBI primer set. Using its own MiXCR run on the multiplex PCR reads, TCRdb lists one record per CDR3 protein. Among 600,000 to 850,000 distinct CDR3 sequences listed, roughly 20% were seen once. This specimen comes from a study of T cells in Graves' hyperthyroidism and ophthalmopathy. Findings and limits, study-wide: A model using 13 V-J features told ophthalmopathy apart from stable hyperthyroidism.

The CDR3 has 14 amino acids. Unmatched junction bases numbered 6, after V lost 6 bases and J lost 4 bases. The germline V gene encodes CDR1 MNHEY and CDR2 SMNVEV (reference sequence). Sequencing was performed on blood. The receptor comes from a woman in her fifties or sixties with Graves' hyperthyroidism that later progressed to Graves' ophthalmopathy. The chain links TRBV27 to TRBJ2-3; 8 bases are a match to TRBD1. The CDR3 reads CASSLQGGADTQYF. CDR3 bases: TGTGCCAGCAGCCTACAGGGGGGTGCAGATACGCAGTATTTT.